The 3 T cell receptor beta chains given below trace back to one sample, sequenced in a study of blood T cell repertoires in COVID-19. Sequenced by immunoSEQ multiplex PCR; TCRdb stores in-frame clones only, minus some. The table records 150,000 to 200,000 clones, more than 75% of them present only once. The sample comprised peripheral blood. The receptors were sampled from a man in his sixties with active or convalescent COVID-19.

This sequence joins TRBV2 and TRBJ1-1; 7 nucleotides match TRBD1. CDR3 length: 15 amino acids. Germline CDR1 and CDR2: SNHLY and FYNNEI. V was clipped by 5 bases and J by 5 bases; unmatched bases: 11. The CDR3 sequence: CASSPQGGYLTEAFF. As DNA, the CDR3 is TGTGCCAGCAGTCCTCAAGGGGGCTACTTGACTGAAGCTTTCTTT.

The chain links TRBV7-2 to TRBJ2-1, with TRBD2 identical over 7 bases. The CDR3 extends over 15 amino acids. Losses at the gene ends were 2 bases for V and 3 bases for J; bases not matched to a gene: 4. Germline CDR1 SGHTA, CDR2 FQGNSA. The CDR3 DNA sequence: TGTGCCAGCAGCTTATCCGGCGGGGGCTACAATGAGCAGTTCTTC. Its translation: CASSLSGGGYNEQFF.

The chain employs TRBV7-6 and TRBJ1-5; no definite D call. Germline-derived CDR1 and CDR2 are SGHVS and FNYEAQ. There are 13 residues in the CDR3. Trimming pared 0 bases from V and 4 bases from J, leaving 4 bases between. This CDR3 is CASSLARNQPQHF. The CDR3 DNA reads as TGTGCCAGCAGCTTAGCGCGGAATCAGCCCCAGCATTTT.